This is a list of T cell receptor beta chains from one sample in a study of shared clonotypes between healthy human individuals. This table comes from immunoSEQ multiplex PCR, and its TCRdb copy is limited to in-frame clones, with some not included. The sample lists about half a million clones; roughly 80% were seen once. The sequenced material came from PBMCs. These receptors were taken from a woman aged 40 to 55 in good health. Some clones in this sample may be carry-over from other donors' samples. The conserved cysteine and the conserved F or W are not part of the CDR3 here. Fields, in order: V gene, J gene, CDR3 protein.

>TRBV9|TRBJ2-1
ASSVEAGGLTNEQF
>TRBV29-1|TRBJ1-1
SVGQDNTEAF
>TRBV5-1|TRBJ2-3
ASSLGGKYTDTQY
>TRBV19|TRBJ1-2
ASSPQGGKGYGYT
>TRBV7-2|TRBJ2-3
ASSLRPTTDTQY
>TRBV9|TRBJ2-1
ASSLGPESSYNEQF
>TRBV27|TRBJ2-7
ASSLTTGGQVEQY
>TRBV28|TRBJ1-2
ASSRPDRVGGYT
>TRBV27|TRBJ2-7
ASSSYQPSGRHPYEQY
>TRBV30|TRBJ2-1
AWSVLGYEQF
>TRBV4-3|TRBJ2-5
ASSLRTDQAGETQY
>TRBV27|TRBJ2-1
ASSIGGQGANEQF
>TRBV6-5|TRBJ2-6
ASSSQPSGANVLT
>TRBV28|TRBJ2-6
ASLMPNSGANVLT
>TRBV6-6|TRBJ2-7
ASSLGRGSYEQY
>TRBV4-3|TRBJ2-2
ASSLRTSFGTGELF
>TRBV6-4|TRBJ2-2
ASRPMAGGPELF
>TRBV7-2|TRBJ1-2
ASSLGSDDYGYT
>TRBV5-1|-
ASSLVPSGTQYEQY
>TRBV4-2|TRBJ2-2
ASSPGQFAGELF
>TRBV5-4|TRBJ2-2
ASSHDYANTGELF
>TRBV19|TRBJ2-7
ASSLGQGGTSYEQY
>TRBV29-1|TRBJ2-1
SATGTAYNEQF
>TRBV6-5|TRBJ2-7
ASRVDGTVSYEQY
>TRBV19|TRBJ2-3
ASSIRDSTDTQY
>TRBV28|TRBJ1-1
ASSLFPRRRTGNTEAF
>TRBV5-4|TRBJ2-7
ASSLKGLVYEQY
>TRBV29-1|TRBJ1-2
SVVEGNRGYGYT
>TRBV30|TRBJ1-6
AWTGMLTNSPLH
>TRBV19|TRBJ2-3
ASGLAPTDTQY
>TRBV25-1|TRBJ1-2
ASSGTSVLANYGYT
>TRBV28|TRBJ1-2
ASSLLRPSLVSGYT
>TRBV5-1|TRBJ2-2
ASSLGTGGGTGELF
>TRBV5-4|TRBJ2-1
ASSLGQGAYNEQF
>TRBV11-2|TRBJ1-2
ASTEGRGRHYYGYT